One sample yielded the 7 T cell receptor beta chains listed below, sequenced in a study of cytomegalovirus exposure and HLA in healthy donors. The study ran its PCR with 60 Vbeta and 13 Jbeta primers. Produced via immunoSEQ multiplex PCR; TCRdb's table is partial and in-frame only. Of around 170,000 clones listed, roughly 80% were seen once; the top ten hold 3.8%. The sequencing sample was made of PBMCs. The source is a man aged 50 to 59 in good health and CMV-seronegative.

The table lists this clone with a count of one. A read error may produce the germline difference seen at one junction end. The chain employs TRBV7-9 and TRBJ1-4; D is perhaps TRBD1 (5 bases). Germline assignment: CDR1 SEHNR and CDR2 FQNEAQ (reference sequence). The CDR3 runs 15 residues. The CDR3: CSSSVGGRIGEKLFF. CDR3 DNA: TGTTCCAGCAGCGTGGGGGGGAGAATCGGCGAAAAACTGTTTTTT.

Only one count was recorded for this clone. J is TRBJ2-2 and V is TRBV4-3; maybe TRBD2 (5 bases). The CDR3 is 13 residues long. Germline values: CDR1 LGHNA, CDR2 YSLEER. V shed 3 bases and J shed 6 bases, with 8 bases lying between them. The CDR3 reads CASSHEEAGELFF. Here the CDR3 DNA reads TGCGCCAGCAGCCATGAGGAGGCCGGGGAGCTGTTTTTT.

This clone was counted between two and nine times. The J gene is TRBJ2-1, the V gene TRBV5-6, with 13 bases that match TRBD2. CDR1 is SGHDT and CDR2 is YYEEEE in the germline V gene. The CDR3 is made up of 18 amino acids. V shed 4 bases and J 4 bases; nucleotides not matched to a gene: 11. DNA of the CDR3: TGTGCCAGCAGCCCTACTGTGACTAGCGGGGGGAAGTACAATGAGCAGTTCTTC. The encoded protein is CASSPTVTSGGKYNEQFF.

The chain links TRBV5-1 to TRBJ1-1; D is perhaps TRBD1 (5 bases). Germline V gene data show CDR1 as SGHRS and CDR2 as YFSETQ. Deletions cut 0 bases from V and 0 bases from J, with 6 bases between. This CDR3 region has 14 residues. The CDR3 reads CASSLEGVNTEAFF. The CDR3 nucleotides read TGCGCCAGCAGCTTGGAAGGGGTGAACACTGAAGCTTTCTTT.

V gene TRBV9 combines with J gene TRBJ2-1; D is uncertain. The CDR3 is made up of 12 amino acids. Germline V gene lookup returns CDR1 SGDLS and CDR2 YYNGEE. The V gene lost 4 bases and the J gene lost 4 bases, with 6 bases spanning the gap. CDR3 in amino acids: CASSPPYNEQFF. The CDR3 DNA reads as TGTGCCAGCAGCCCTCCGTACAATGAGCAGTTCTTC. Looking up the rest from reference TRBV9 and TRBJ2-1 gives the full variable domain: DSGVTQTPKHLITATGQRVTLRCSPRSGDLSVYWYQQSLDQGLQFLIQYYNGEERAKGNILERFSAQQFPDLHSELNLSSLELGDSALYFCASSPPYNEQFFGPGTRLTVL.

This clone is labeled as medium-sized. This chain joins TRBV5-6 and TRBJ2-1; no reliable D call. The CDR3 is 13 residues long. Germline values: CDR1 SGHDT, CDR2 YYEEEE. V was cut by 0 bases and J by 3 bases, with 4 bases left in between. This chain's CDR3 is CASSLGHYNEQFF. CDR3 DNA sequence: TGTGCCAGCAGCTTGGGACACTACAATGAGCAGTTCTTC.

This chain links TRBV6-5 with TRBJ2-3; TRBD2 might be the D (6 bases). The germline gives CDR1 MNHEY, CDR2 SVGAGI. The CDR3 is 13 residues long. V lost 10 bases to trimming and J lost 3 bases, with 14 bases between them. CDR3 DNA: TGTGCCACCCAGTCCAGCGGGACAGATACGCAGTATTTT. It is translated as CATQSSGTDTQYF.